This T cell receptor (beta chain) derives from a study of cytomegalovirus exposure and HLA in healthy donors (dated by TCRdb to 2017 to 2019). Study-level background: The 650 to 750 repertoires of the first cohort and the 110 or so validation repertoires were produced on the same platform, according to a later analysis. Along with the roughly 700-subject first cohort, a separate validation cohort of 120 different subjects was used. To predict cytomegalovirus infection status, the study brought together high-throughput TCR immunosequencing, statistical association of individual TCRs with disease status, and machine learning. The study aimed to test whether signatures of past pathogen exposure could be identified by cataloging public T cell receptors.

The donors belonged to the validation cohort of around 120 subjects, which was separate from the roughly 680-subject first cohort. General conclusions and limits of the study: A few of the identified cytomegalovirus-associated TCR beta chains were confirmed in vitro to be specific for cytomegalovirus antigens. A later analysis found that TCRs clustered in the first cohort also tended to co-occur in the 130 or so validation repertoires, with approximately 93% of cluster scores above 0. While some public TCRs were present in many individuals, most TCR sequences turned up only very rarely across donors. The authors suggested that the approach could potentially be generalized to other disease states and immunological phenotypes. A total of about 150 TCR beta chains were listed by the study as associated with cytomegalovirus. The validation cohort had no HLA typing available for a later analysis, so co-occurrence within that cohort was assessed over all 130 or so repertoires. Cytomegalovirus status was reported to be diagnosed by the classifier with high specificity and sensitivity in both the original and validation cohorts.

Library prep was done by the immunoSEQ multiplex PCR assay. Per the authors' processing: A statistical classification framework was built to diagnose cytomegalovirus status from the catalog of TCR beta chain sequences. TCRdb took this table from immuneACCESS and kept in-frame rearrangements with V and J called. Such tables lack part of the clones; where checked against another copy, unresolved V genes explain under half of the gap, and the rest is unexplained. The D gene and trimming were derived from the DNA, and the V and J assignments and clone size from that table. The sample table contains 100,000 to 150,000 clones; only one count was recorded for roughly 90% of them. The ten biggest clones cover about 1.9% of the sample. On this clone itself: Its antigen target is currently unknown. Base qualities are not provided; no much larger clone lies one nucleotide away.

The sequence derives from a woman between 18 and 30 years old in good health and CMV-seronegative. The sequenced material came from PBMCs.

The encoded CDR3 is CASRTSTGTEAFF. The DNA is TGTGCCAGTAGAACTTCCACGGGCACTGAAGCTTTCTTT. This sequence uses TRBV19 and TRBJ1-1, with the identity of the D gene unclear. Trimming takes 6 bases from V and 4 bases from J, and the germline ends sit 12 bases apart. From a lookup of the germline V gene (reference sequence), CDR1 and CDR2 are LNHDA and SQIVND. The CDR3 holds 13 amino acids from the cysteine to the phenylalanine. Of all the DNA, just the CDR3 is kept, 39 bases in frame from base 1.